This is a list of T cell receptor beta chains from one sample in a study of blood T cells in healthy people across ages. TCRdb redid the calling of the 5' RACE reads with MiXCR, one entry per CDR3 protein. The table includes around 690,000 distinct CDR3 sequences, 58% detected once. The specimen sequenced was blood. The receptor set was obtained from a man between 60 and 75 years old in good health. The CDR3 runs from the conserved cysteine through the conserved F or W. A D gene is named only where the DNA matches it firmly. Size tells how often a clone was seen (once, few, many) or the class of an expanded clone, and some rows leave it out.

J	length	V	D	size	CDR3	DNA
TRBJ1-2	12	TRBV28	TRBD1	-	CATGQVNYGYTF	TGTGCAACGGGACAGGTGAACTATGGCTACACCTTC
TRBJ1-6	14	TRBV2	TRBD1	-	CASSGQGEVSPLHF	TGTGCCAGCAGTGGACAGGGAGAGGTTTCACCCCTCCACTTT
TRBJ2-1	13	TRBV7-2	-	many	CASSLLRNNEQFF	TGTGCCAGCAGCTTACTACGGAACAATGAGCAGTTCTTC
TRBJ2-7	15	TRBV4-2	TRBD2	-	CASGGASGVSYEQYF	TGTGCCAGCGGAGGGGCTAGCGGGGTCTCCTACGAGCAGTACTTC
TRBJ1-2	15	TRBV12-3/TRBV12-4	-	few	CATQKGSASNYGYTF	TGTGCCACCCAGAAAGGGTCAGCTTCTAACTATGGCTACACCTTC
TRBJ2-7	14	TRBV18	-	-	CASSPDQASYEQYF	TGTGCCAGCTCACCCGACCAGGCCTCCTACGAGCAGTACTTC
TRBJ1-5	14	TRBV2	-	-	CASSEVRGAQPQHF	TGTGCCAGCAGTGAGGTGAGGGGCGCTCAGCCCCAGCATTTT
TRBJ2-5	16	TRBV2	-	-	CASSEVAGGIGETQYF	TGTGCCAGCAGTGAAGTAGCCGGGGGTATCGGAGAGACCCAGTACTTC
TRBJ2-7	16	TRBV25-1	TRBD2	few	CASSEYGFGGGYEQYF	TGTGCCAGCAGTGAATATGGCTTCGGCGGGGGCTACGAGCAGTACTTC
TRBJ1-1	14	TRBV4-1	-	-	CASSQGALGTEAFF	TGCGCCAGCAGCCAGGGGGCCCTAGGCACTGAAGCTTTCTTT
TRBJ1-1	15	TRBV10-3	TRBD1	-	CAISERPNRGTEAFF	TGTGCCATCAGTGAAAGACCAAACAGGGGCACTGAAGCTTTCTTT
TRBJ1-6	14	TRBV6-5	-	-	CASSYRFTNSPLHF	TGTGCCAGCAGTTACAGGTTCACCAATTCACCCCTCCACTTT
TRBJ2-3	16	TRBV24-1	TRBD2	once	CATSDFTSGDTDTQYF	TGTGCCACCAGTGATTTTACTAGCGGGGATACAGATACGCAGTATTTT
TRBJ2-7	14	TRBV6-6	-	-	CASSRLASADEQYF	TGTGCCAGCAGTAGGTTGGCTAGCGCGGACGAGCAGTACTTC
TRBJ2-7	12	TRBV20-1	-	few	CSARRGPYEQYF	TGCAGTGCTAGAAGGGGACCCTACGAGCAGTACTTC
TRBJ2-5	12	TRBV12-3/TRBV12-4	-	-	CASRTMKETQYF	TGTGCCAGCAGGACTATGAAAGAGACCCAGTACTTC
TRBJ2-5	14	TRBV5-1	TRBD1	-	CASSLATGGETQYF	TGCGCCAGCAGCTTGGCCACAGGGGGAGAGACCCAGTACTTC
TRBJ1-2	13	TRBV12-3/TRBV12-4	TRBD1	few	CASRGQGFYGYTF	TGTGCCAGCAGGGGACAGGGTTTCTATGGCTACACCTTC
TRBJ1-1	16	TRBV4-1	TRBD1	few	CASSRLGTGGDTEAFF	TGCGCCAGCAGCAGATTAGGGACAGGGGGCGACACTGAAGCTTTCTTT
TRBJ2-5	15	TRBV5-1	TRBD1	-	CASSFSGTAQETQYF	TGCGCCAGCAGCTTTTCCGGGACAGCACAAGAGACCCAGTACTTC
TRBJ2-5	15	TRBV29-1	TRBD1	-	CGVPPDRAYQETQYF	TGCGGCGTTCCCCCGGACAGGGCGTACCAAGAGACCCAGTACTTC
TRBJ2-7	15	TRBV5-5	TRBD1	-	CASSLETGFHNEQYF	TGTGCCAGCAGCTTGGAGACAGGGTTCCACAATGAGCAGTACTTC
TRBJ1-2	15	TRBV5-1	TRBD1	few	CASSLRQGNNYGYTF	TGCGCCAGCAGCTTGAGACAGGGAAATAACTATGGCTACACCTTC
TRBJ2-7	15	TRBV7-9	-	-	CASSPGHLSSYEQYF	TGTGCCAGCAGCCCGGGACACCTGAGCTCCTACGAGCAGTACTTC
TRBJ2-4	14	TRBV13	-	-	CASSFGAYTGIQYF	TGTGCCAGCAGCTTTGGGGCCTACACAGGCATTCAGTACTTC